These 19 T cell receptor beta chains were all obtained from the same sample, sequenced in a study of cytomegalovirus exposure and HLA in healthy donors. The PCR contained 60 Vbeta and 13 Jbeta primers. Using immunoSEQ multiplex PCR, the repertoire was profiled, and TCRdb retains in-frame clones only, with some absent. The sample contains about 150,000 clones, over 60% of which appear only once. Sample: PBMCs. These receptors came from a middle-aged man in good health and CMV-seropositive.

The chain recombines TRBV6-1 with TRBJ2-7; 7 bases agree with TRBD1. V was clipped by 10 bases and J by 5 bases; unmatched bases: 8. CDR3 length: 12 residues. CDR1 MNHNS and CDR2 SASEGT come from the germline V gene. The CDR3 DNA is TGTGCCATCACAGACAGGGAACACGAGCAGTACTTC. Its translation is CAITDREHEQYF.

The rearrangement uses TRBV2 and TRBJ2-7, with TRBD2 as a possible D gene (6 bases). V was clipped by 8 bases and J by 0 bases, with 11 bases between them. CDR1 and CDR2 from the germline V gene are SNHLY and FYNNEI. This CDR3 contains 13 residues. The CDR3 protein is CASLAYTSYEQYF. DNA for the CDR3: TGTGCCAGCCTAGCGTACACCTCCTACGAGCAGTACTTC. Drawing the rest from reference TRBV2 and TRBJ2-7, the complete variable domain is EPEVTQTPSHQVTQMGQEVILRCVPISNHLYFYWYRQILGQKVEFLVSFYNNEISEKSEIFDDQFSVERPDGSNFTLKIRSTKLEDSAMYFCASLAYTSYEQYFGPGTRLTVT.

The CDR3 protein is CASSRPTGESRTGELFF. CDR3 nucleotides: TGTGCCAGTAGTAGACCCACAGGGGAATCCCGCACCGGGGAGCTGTTTTTT. V and J are TRBV19 and TRBJ2-2; 7 nucleotides agree with TRBD1. Germline lookup yields CDR1 LNHDA and CDR2 SQIVND (reference sequence). The CDR3 extends over 17 amino acids. The V and J ends lost 4 bases and 4 bases, in that order; junction bases with no gene match: 12.

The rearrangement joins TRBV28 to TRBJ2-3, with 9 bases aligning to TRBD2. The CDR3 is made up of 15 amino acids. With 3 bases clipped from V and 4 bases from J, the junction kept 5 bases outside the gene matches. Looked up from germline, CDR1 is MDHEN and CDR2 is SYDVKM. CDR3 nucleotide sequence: TGTGCCAGCAGTTTCCTTCTAGCGGGGTCAGATACGCAGTATTTT. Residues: CASSFLLAGSDTQYF.

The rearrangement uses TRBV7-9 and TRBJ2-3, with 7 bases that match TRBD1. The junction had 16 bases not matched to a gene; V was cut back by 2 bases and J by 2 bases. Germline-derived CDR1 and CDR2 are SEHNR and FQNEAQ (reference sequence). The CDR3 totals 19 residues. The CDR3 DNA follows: TGTGCCAGCAGCTTATCTCGCCCCCGGGACAGCCTTTACACAGATACGCAGTATTTT. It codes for CASSLSRPRDSLYTDTQYF.

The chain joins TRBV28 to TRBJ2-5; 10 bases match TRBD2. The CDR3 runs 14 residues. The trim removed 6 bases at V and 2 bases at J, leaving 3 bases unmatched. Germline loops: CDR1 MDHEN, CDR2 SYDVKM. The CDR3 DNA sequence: TGTGCCAGCAGCCTAGCGGGAGTGCAAGAGACCCAGTACTTC. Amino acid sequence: CASSLAGVQETQYF.

In DNA, the CDR3 is TGTGCCAGCAGTTTATGGGGGGATCAGCCCCAGCATTTT. It specifies CASSLWGDQPQHF. The rearrangement links TRBV27 to TRBJ1-5; tentative D call: TRBD1 (5 bases). The CDR3 runs 13 residues. The germline V and J ends were trimmed by 1 base and 5 bases, with 6 bases remaining between them. Germline loops: CDR1 MNHEY, CDR2 SMNVEV (reference sequence).

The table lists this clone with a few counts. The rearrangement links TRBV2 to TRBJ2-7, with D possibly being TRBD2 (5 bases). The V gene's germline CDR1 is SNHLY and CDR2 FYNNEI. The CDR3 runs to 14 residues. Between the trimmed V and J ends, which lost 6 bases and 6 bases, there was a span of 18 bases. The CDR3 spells CASSAETGLGEQYF. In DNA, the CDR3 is TGTGCCAGCAGCGCCGAAACCGGACTCGGCGAGCAGTACTTC.

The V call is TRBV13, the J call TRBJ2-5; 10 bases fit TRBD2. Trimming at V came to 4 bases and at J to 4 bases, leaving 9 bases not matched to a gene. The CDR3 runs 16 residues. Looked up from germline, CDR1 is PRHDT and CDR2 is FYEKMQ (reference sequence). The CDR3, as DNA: TGTGCCAGCAGCTGGGGCCTAGCGGGAGTGGCAGAGACCCAGTACTTC. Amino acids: CASSWGLAGVAETQYF.

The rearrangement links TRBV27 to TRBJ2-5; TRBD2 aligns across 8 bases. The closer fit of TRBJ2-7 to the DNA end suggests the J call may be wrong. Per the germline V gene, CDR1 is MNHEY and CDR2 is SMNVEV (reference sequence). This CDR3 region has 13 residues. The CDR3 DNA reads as TGTGCCAGCAGTCCACGGGAGGGCTACGAGCAGTACTTC. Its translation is CASSPREGYEQYF.

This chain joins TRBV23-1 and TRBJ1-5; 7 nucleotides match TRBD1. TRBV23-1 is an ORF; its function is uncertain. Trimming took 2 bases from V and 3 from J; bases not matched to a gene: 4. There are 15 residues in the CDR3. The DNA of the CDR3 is TGCGCCAGCAGTCAAGGGACAGCTAACAATCAGCCCCAGCATTTT. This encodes CASSQGTANNQPQHF.

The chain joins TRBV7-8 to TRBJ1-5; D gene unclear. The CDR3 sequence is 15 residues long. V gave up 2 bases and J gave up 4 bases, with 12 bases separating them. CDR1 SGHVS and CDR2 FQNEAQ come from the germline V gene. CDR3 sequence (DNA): TGTGCCAGCAGCTTATTCGTGGGAGATAATCAGCCCCAGCATTTT. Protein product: CASSLFVGDNQPQHF.

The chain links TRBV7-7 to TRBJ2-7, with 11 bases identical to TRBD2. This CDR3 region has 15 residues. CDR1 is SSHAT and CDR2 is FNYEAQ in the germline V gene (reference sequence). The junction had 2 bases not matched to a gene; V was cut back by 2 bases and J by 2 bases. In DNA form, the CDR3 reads TGTGCCAGCAGCTTACGACTAGCGGGGCCCTACGAGCAGTACTTC. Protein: CASSLRLAGPYEQYF. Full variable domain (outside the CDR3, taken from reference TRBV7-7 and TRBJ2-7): GAGVSQSPRYKVTKRGQDVTLRCDPISSHATLYWYQQALGQGPEFLTYFNYEAQPDKSGLPSDRFSAERPEGSISTLTIQRTEQRDSAMYRCASSLRLAGPYEQYFGPGTRLTVT.

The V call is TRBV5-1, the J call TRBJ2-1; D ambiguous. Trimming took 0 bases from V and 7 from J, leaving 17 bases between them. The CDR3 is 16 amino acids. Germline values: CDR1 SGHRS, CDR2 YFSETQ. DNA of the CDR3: TGCGCCAGCAGCTTGGGGTCGACATTCAGCCCGAATGAGCAGTTCTTC. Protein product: CASSLGSTFSPNEQFF.

The CDR3 spells CATSRAGTGDTEAFF. In DNA, the CDR3 is TGTGCCACCAGCAGAGCCGGGACAGGGGACACTGAAGCTTTCTTT. The rearrangement links TRBV15 to TRBJ1-1, with 10 nucleotides matching TRBD1. V gave up 1 base and J gave up 3 bases; unmatched junction bases: 2. This CDR3 has 15 residues. Germline loops: CDR1 LNHNV, CDR2 YYDKDF (reference sequence).

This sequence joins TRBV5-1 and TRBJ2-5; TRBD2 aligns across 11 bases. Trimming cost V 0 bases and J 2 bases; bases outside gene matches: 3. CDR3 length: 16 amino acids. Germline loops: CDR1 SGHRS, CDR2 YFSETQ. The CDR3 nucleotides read TGCGCCAGCAGCTTGGTAGCGGGAGGGCCTCAAGAGACCCAGTACTTC. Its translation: CASSLVAGGPQETQYF.

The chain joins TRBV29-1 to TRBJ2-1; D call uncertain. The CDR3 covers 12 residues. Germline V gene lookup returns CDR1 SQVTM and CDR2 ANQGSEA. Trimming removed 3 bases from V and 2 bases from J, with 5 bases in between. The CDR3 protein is CSVDPAYNEQFF. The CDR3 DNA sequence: TGCAGCGTTGATCCAGCCTACAATGAGCAGTTCTTC.

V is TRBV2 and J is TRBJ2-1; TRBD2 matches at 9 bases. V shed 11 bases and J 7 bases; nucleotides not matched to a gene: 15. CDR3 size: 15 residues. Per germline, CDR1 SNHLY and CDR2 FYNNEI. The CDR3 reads CALGGGRARENEQFF. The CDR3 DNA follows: TGTGCCCTAGGGGGCGGGAGGGCCCGGGAAAATGAGCAGTTCTTC.

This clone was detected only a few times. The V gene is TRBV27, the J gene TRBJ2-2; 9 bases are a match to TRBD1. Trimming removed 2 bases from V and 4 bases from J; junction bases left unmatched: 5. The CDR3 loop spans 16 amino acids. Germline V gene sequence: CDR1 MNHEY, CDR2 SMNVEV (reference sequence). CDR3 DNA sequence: TGTGCCAGCAGTTTACCCGGGACAGGGCCCACCGGGGAGCTGTTTTTT. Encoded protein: CASSLPGTGPTGELFF.